This TCR beta chain is drawn from a study of cytomegalovirus exposure and HLA in healthy donors. Notes on the study in general: Later analysis demonstrated an association between a missense DCLRE1C variant and TCR beta V- and J-gene trimming. Reports indicate that TCR beta sequences accurately predicted the HLA-A and HLA-B alleles of most subjects.

All donors participated as healthy donors of bone marrow. This clone was recorded only once. Its specificity is not known. 13 Jbeta primers and 60 Vbeta primers were used for the PCR. Assay: immunoSEQ multiplex PCR; the TCRdb copy retains only in-frame clones and omits some. The sample has over 150,000 clones; roughly four fifths are singletons. The CDR3 is 15 residues long. J was trimmed by 6 bases and V by 0 bases; bases with no gene match: 4. The germline V gene encodes CDR1 SGHRS and CDR2 YFSETQ. This clonotype was obtained from a woman in her forties or fifties in good health and CMV-seropositive. Sequenced material: PBMCs. The chain joins TRBV5-1 to TRBJ1-5, with 9 bases lining up with TRBD1. The CDR3 region has the DNA TGCGCCAGCAGCTTGGAGACAGGGGGACGTCAGCCCCAGCATTTT. The encoded protein is CASSLETGGRQPQHF.